What follows are 15 T cell receptor beta chains derived from one specimen sequenced in a study of graft-versus-host responses after intestinal transplantation. This table comes from immunoSEQ multiplex PCR, and its TCRdb copy is limited to in-frame clones, with some not included. The sample lists just under 50,000 clones, approximately 84% occurring once. These receptors lack a known antigen. The specimen comprised unstimulated CD4+ T cells sorted from spleen or lymph node cells, sampled before transplant. Receptor source: a human donor who was the organ donor for an intestinal transplant.

V usage is TRBV7-2 and J usage is TRBJ2-3; D might be TRBD1 or TRBD2, each matching 5 bases. V dropped 6 bases and J dropped 1 base, with 17 bases sitting between them. CDR1 and CDR2 (germline): SGHTA, FQGNSA. CDR3 length equals 16 residues. CDR3 residues: CASRGRGRGGTDTQYF. CDR3 in DNA: TGTGCCAGCAGGGGGAGAGGGAGAGGGGGCACAGATACGCAGTATTTT.

This clone has a single count. The gene calls are TRBV4-3 and TRBJ1-3, with 7 bases lining up with TRBD1. Germline CDR1 reads LGHNA; CDR2 reads YSLEER. The ends lost 0 bases at V and 6 bases at J; junction bases unmatched: 5. CDR3 length: 15 residues. CDR3 sequence: CASSQDGTEINTIYF. Here the CDR3 DNA reads TGCGCCAGCAGCCAAGACGGGACAGAGATAAACACCATATATTTT.

The chain is built from TRBV6-5 and TRBJ1-3; D uncertain. Trimming shortened V by 6 bases and J by 8 bases, and 17 bases separated the two germline ends. CDR1 and CDR2 from the germline V gene are MNHEY and SVGAGI. The CDR3 is 14 amino acids. CDR3 bases: TGTGCCAGCAGGCCGGGTCCCCTTCGGGACACCATATATTTT. As protein: CASRPGPLRDTIYF.

This clone was detected a few times. This rearrangement joins TRBV6-1 to TRBJ1-1; D may be TRBD1 (6 bases). V was pared by 0 bases and J by 6 bases, with 14 bases between. CDR3 length equals 15 residues. The germline gives CDR1 MNHNS, CDR2 SASEGT. This CDR3 reads CASSEAQGGTAEAFF. As DNA, the CDR3 is TGTGCCAGCAGTGAAGCACAGGGCGGAACGGCTGAAGCTTTCTTT.

This clone was detected a few times. The V call is TRBV30, the J call TRBJ2-5, with D unclear. Trimming left V 3 bases short and J 5 bases short, with 13 bases between. The CDR3 contains 13 residues. Germline CDR1 reads GTSNPN; CDR2 reads SVGIG (reference sequence). The CDR3: CAWSPTRSETQYF. CDR3 in DNA: TGTGCCTGGAGCCCGACAAGGTCGGAGACCCAGTACTTC.

J is TRBJ2-2 and V is TRBV2; 10 bases fit TRBD2. Germline V CDR1 and CDR2: SNHLY, FYNNEI. V was pared by 6 bases and J by 7 bases, with 5 bases of the junction left unmatched. There are 14 residues in the CDR3. The CDR3 region is CASRTSGFGGELFF. The CDR3 DNA reads TGTGCCAGCAGGACTAGCGGGTTCGGCGGGGAGCTGTTTTTT.

This chain joins TRBV9 and TRBJ1-6; D uncertain. The ends were cut back, 0 bases at V and 10 bases at J, with 5 bases in the middle. This CDR3 spans 12 amino acids. The germline V gene has CDR1 SGDLS and CDR2 YYNGEE. CDR3 sequence (DNA): TGTGCCAGCAGCGTAGTTGGATCACCCCTCCACTTT. Translation gives CASSVVGSPLHF.

This clone occurred once. The chain employs TRBV2 and TRBJ2-7, with D possibly being TRBD2 (6 bases). The CDR3 is 14 residues long. The germline V gene has CDR1 SNHLY and CDR2 FYNNEI. Trimming shortened V by 7 bases and J by 7 bases, and 20 bases separated the two germline ends. CDR3 amino acids: CASTERPVGGEQYF. As DNA, the CDR3 is TGTGCCAGCACCGAGAGGCCGGTGGGGGGTGAGCAGTACTTC.

Only a few counts were recorded for this clone. The J gene is TRBJ2-5, the V gene TRBV7-9; the D is unclear. CDR3 length: 12 residues. V was pared by 1 base and J by 6 bases, with 6 bases between. Germline V gene lookup returns CDR1 SEHNR and CDR2 FQNEAQ (reference sequence). The CDR3 DNA reads TGTGCCAGCAGCTTAGTGCTCCAGACCCAGTACTTC. Its protein is CASSLVLQTQYF.

The chain carries TRBV7-9 and TRBJ2-6; D uncertain. This CDR3 comprises 16 residues. The V gene's germline CDR1 is SEHNR and CDR2 FQNEAQ (reference sequence). Trimming left V 5 bases short and J 0 bases short, with 11 bases between. CDR3: CASSAGPISGANVLTF. CDR3 nucleotide sequence: TGTGCCAGCAGCGCCGGACCGATCTCTGGGGCCAACGTCCTGACTTTC.

This clone was detected only a few times. The genes are TRBV19 and TRBJ2-5; possible D gene TRBD2, 6 bases. Germline V CDR1 and CDR2: LNHDA, SQIVND (reference sequence). V lost 3 bases, J lost 2 bases, and 13 bases lay in between. This CDR3 has 15 residues. DNA for the CDR3: TGTGCCAGTAGTATCCTCGGGGGTAGGCAAGAGACCCAGTACTTC. Its translation is CASSILGGRQETQYF.

The chain combines TRBV7-9 with TRBJ1-5; no firm D call. V dropped 1 base and J dropped 2 bases, with 9 bases sitting between them. This CDR3 is built from 15 residues. Germline CDR1 is SEHNR and CDR2 is FQNEAQ (reference sequence). CDR3 amino acids: CASSLGGYGNQPQHF. Here the CDR3 DNA reads TGTGCCAGCAGCTTAGGAGGGTACGGCAATCAGCCCCAGCATTTT.

The gene calls are TRBV27 and TRBJ2-3, with TRBD2 matching over 16 bases. The V and J ends lost 3 bases and 3 bases, in that order; junction bases with no gene match: 6. CDR1 MNHEY and CDR2 SMNVEV come from the germline V gene (reference sequence). The CDR3 has 18 residues. The CDR3 sequence is CASSLGLAGGPRTDTQYF. The CDR3 DNA sequence: TGTGCCAGCAGTTTGGGACTAGCGGGAGGGCCTAGGACAGATACGCAGTATTTT.

A single count supports this clone. This chain joins TRBV5-1 and TRBJ2-7; the D gene is possibly TRBD2 (5 bases). The V gene's germline CDR1 is SGHRS and CDR2 YFSETQ. The CDR3 is 16 amino acids. V lost 1 base and J 1 base, leaving 15 bases between the germline ends. CDR3 region: CASSLKGPSPSYEQYF. CDR3 coding DNA: TGCGCCAGCAGCTTGAAGGGCCCTAGCCCTTCCTACGAGCAGTACTTC.

This clone appeared a single time. CDR3 region: CASSFGTTGASYEQYF. CDR3 nucleotide sequence: TGTGCCAGCAGCTTTGGGACAACGGGGGCCTCCTACGAGCAGTACTTC. The chain is built from TRBV5-4 and TRBJ2-7, with D perhaps given as TRBD1 or TRBD2 (6 bases each). Trimming removed 2 bases at V and 0 bases at J, with 15 bases between. This CDR3 region has 16 residues. CDR1 is SGHNT and CDR2 is YYREEE in the germline V gene (reference sequence).